Below are 18 T cell receptor beta chains sequenced from a single sample in a study of blood T cell repertoires in COVID-19. Clones were sequenced by immunoSEQ multiplex PCR, and TCRdb holds only the in-frame ones, with some missing. The sample consists of about 20,000 clones, about 92% of them appearing once. The sequenced sample was peripheral blood. Receptors were obtained from a woman aged 45-59 years with active COVID-19.

The chain recombines TRBV6-2 or TRBV6-3 with TRBJ1-2; perhaps TRBD1 as D (6 bases). Trimming left V 2 bases short and J 7 bases short, with 11 bases between. CDR3 length equals 13 residues. Germline CDR1 and CDR2: MNHEY and SVGEGT. CDR3 sequence: CASSYISGVGYTF. The CDR3 DNA follows: TGTGCCAGCAGTTACATATCAGGGGTTGGCTACACCTTC.

This chain's CDR3 is CASRPGTINTGELFF. As DNA, the CDR3 is TGCGCCAGCAGGCCCGGGACAATCAACACCGGGGAGCTGTTTTTT. This rearrangement joins TRBV5-1 to TRBJ2-2, with a possible D match to TRBD1 (6 bases). V was cut by 5 bases and J by 2 bases, with 13 bases left in between. This CDR3 spans 15 amino acids. The germline V gene encodes CDR1 SGHRS and CDR2 YFSETQ.

V and J are TRBV10-3 and TRBJ1-2; D is unclear. This CDR3 region has 14 residues. Germline-derived CDR1 and CDR2 are ENHRY and SYGVKD. V lost 6 bases to trimming and J lost 4 bases, with 15 bases between them. The CDR3 nucleotides read TGTGCCATCAGCACCCCAGCGGATGGCTATGGCTACACCTTC. This encodes CAISTPADGYGYTF.

This sequence joins TRBV27 and TRBJ2-5, with TRBD2 identical over 12 bases. This CDR3 has 16 amino acids. Germline V gene lookup returns CDR1 MNHEY and CDR2 SMNVEV (reference sequence). V gave up 8 bases and J gave up 5 bases; unmatched junction bases: 12. The CDR3 protein is CASRQLAGGSLETQYF. The DNA of the CDR3 is TGTGCCAGCCGCCAGCTAGCGGGAGGGAGTTTGGAGACCCAGTACTTC.

The V call is TRBV2, the J call TRBJ1-1; 10 bases are a match to TRBD1. This CDR3 has 13 residues. The germline V gene has CDR1 SNHLY and CDR2 FYNNEI. The V segment lost 9 bases and the J segment 3 bases; nucleotides outside the gene matches: 4. CDR3 loop: CASDRGPDTEAFF. The CDR3 DNA reads TGTGCCAGTGACAGGGGGCCGGACACTGAAGCTTTCTTT.

In this sample, this clone turned up once. The J gene is TRBJ1-2, the V gene TRBV11-2; D remains ambiguous. Germline V CDR1 and CDR2: SGHAT, FQNNGV. Trimming stripped 2 bases from V and 1 base from J, with 20 bases between. The CDR3 has 18 residues. The CDR3 here is CASSLSVPGSHRNYGYTF. The CDR3 DNA sequence: TGTGCCAGCAGCTTATCAGTCCCGGGGTCCCATCGTAACTATGGCTACACCTTC.

V usage is TRBV4-2 and J usage is TRBJ2-3; the match to TRBD1 covers 7 bases. V shed 3 bases, J shed 2 bases, and the junction held 8 bases outside the gene matches. The CDR3 length is 16 residues. The germline V gene has CDR1 LGHNA and CDR2 YNFKEQ. As DNA, the CDR3 is TGTGCCAGCAGCCAGATCCTAGGGGGCCCCACAGATACGCAGTATTTT. Its protein is CASSQILGGPTDTQYF.

V is TRBV28 and J is TRBJ2-5; a weak D match, TRBD2 (5 bases). Germline CDR1 MDHEN, CDR2 SYDVKM. The CDR3 totals 14 residues. V was clipped by 3 bases and J by 5 bases, with 13 bases between them. CDR3 protein: CASSFPGSEETQYF. The CDR3 DNA sequence: TGTGCCAGCAGTTTCCCGGGTAGCGAGGAGACCCAGTACTTC.

The rearrangement links TRBV2 to TRBJ2-5, with 14 bases identical to TRBD2. Germline-derived CDR1 and CDR2 are SNHLY and FYNNEI. After removal of 4 bases from V and 6 bases from J, the junction contained 13 bases not matched to a gene. The CDR3 extends over 18 amino acids. The CDR3 bases are TGTGCCAGCAGTGGACTAGCGGGAGGGCCAGGTCTGGGACAGACCCAGTACTTC. Encoded protein: CASSGLAGGPGLGQTQYF. Drawing the rest from reference TRBV2 and TRBJ2-5, the complete variable domain is EPEVTQTPSHQVTQMGQEVILRCVPISNHLYFYWYRQILGQKVEFLVSFYNNEISEKSEIFDDQFSVERPDGSNFTLKIRSTKLEDSAMYFCASSGLAGGPGLGQTQYFGPGTRLLVL.

The chain joins TRBV30 to TRBJ2-7; D is unclear. CDR3 length: 12 amino acids. The V gene's germline CDR1 is GTSNPN and CDR2 SVGIG (reference sequence). The germline V and J ends were trimmed by 0 bases and 7 bases, with 10 bases remaining between them. As DNA, the CDR3 is TGTGCCTGGAGTGTAGGCGTCGGGGAGCAGTACTTC. Its translation: CAWSVGVGEQYF.

The chain joins TRBV28 to TRBJ1-2, with D perhaps matching TRBD1 (5 bases). The germline gives CDR1 MDHEN, CDR2 SYDVKM. V lost 5 bases and J lost 4, with 11 bases in between. The CDR3 runs 13 residues. The CDR3 region is CASSTSGGYGYTF. The CDR3 DNA reads as TGTGCCAGCAGTACATCGGGGGGCTATGGCTACACCTTC.

The chain couples TRBV9 to TRBJ2-2; D may be TRBD1 (5 bases). The V end lost 0 bases, the J end lost 3 bases, and 6 bases lay between the germline ends. The CDR3 runs to 14 residues. CDR1 SGDLS and CDR2 YYNGEE come from the germline V gene. CDR3 amino acids: CASSVVGDTGELFF. The CDR3 DNA reads TGTGCCAGCAGCGTAGTAGGGGACACCGGGGAGCTGTTTTTT. The full variable domain, with the rest looked up from reference TRBV9 and TRBJ2-2, is DSGVTQTPKHLITATGQRVTLRCSPRSGDLSVYWYQQSLDQGLQFLIQYYNGEERAKGNILERFSAQQFPDLHSELNLSSLELGDSALYFCASSVVGDTGELFFGEGSRLTVL.

The V gene is TRBV10-3, the J gene TRBJ1-1, with 8 nucleotides matching TRBD1. The CDR3 extends over 15 amino acids. V dropped 7 bases and J dropped 1; count of bases not matched to a gene: 8. Germline CDR1 ENHRY, CDR2 SYGVKD. CDR3 sequence reads: CAITEVGTGNTEAFF. The CDR3 DNA reads as TGTGCCATCACCGAAGTTGGGACAGGGAACACTGAAGCTTTCTTT.

The rearrangement links TRBV6-5 to TRBJ1-6, with 8 bases fitting TRBD1. After removal of 2 bases from V and 8 bases from J, the junction contained 5 bases not matched to a gene. The CDR3 is 15 residues long. Germline CDR1 MNHEY, CDR2 SVGAGI. In nucleotides, the CDR3 is TGTGCCAGCAGTTACCGTGGACAGGGCGATTCACCCCTCCACTTT. It specifies CASSYRGQGDSPLHF.

The chain recombines TRBV3-1 (or the pseudogene TRBV3-2) with TRBJ2-6; TRBD1 might be the D (5 bases). V lost 5 bases to trimming and J lost 2 bases, with 13 bases between them. The CDR3 totals 16 residues. Germline assignment: CDR1 LGHDT and CDR2 YNNKEL (reference sequence). The CDR3 DNA sequence: TGTGCCAGCAGCTCCCAGGCAGGGACTGGGGCCAACGTCCTGACTTTC. Residues: CASSSQAGTGANVLTF.

The chain joins TRBV5-1 to TRBJ2-1; D unclear. Germline CDR1 and CDR2: SGHRS and YFSETQ. CDR3 length equals 13 residues. The V and J ends lost 2 bases and 6 bases respectively, with 9 bases between them. The CDR3 DNA reads TGCGCCAGCAGCTTCCTAATCGGCAATGAGCAGTTCTTC. This codes for CASSFLIGNEQFF. Filled out from reference TRBV5-1 and TRBJ2-1, the complete variable domain reads KAGVTQTPRYLIKTRGQQVTLSCSPISGHRSVSWYQQTPGQGLQFLFEYFSETQRNKGNFPGRFSGRQFSNSRSEMNVSTLELGDSALYLCASSFLIGNEQFFGPGTRLTVL.

V is TRBV29-1 and J is TRBJ2-1; D perhaps matches TRBD2 (5 bases). CDR3 size: 12 residues. V was clipped by 3 bases and J by 9 bases, with 12 bases between them. CDR1 and CDR2 from the germline V gene are SQVTM and ANQGSEA. The CDR3 is CSVDQAVPEQFF. The DNA of the CDR3 is TGCAGCGTTGACCAAGCGGTTCCTGAGCAGTTCTTC.

The genes are TRBV5-8 and TRBJ2-1; TRBD2 matches at 7 bases. Germline CDR1 SGHTS, CDR2 YDEGEE. This CDR3 has 15 residues. The trim removed 2 bases at V and 3 bases at J, leaving 5 bases unmatched. CDR3 DNA: TGTGCCAGCAGCTTCGTGGGAGGGAACTACAATGAGCAGTTCTTC. Amino acids: CASSFVGGNYNEQFF.